What follows are 10 T cell receptor beta chains derived from one specimen sequenced in a study of regulatory T cells in long-lasting Graves disease. The time point denotes: persistent/refractory GD, antithyroid drugs over 5 years with positive TRAb. Researchers made the TCR library from RNA that was extracted from PBMCs. iRepertoire HTBI primers and Arm-PCR of CDR3 regions built TCR beta libraries. TCRdb redid the calling of the multiplex PCR reads with MiXCR, one entry per CDR3 protein. The data contain some 420,000 distinct CDR3 sequences, 22% of them seen just once; the ten biggest clones take up over 10%. This sample comprised peripheral blood mononuclear cells (PBMCs), obtained when the disease was refractory, from a patient treated with antithyroid drugs. The source is a female donor with Graves disease.

This clonotype occurred many times. The chain couples TRBV10-3 to TRBJ1-2; 8 nucleotides align to TRBD1. The V gene's germline CDR1 is ENHRY and CDR2 SYGVKD. The trim removed 5 bases at V and 2 bases at J, leaving 13 bases unmatched. The CDR3 length is 17 residues. CDR3 sequence: CAISNVPGQGGNYGYTF. The CDR3 DNA reads as TGTGCCATCAGTAACGTACCCGGACAGGGTGGCAACTATGGCTACACCTTC.

This clonotype was recorded many times. V usage is TRBV11-2 and J usage is TRBJ2-7; D not certain. Trimming removed 5 bases at V and 6 bases at J, with 20 bases between. CDR3 length equals 15 residues. Germline V gene data show CDR1 as SGHAT and CDR2 as FQNNGV. CDR3 sequence (DNA): TGTGCCAGCAGCCCCGCCGCGTTTCCCCCGGTCGAGCAGTACTTC. Translating gives CASSPAAFPPVEQYF.

This clonotype was seen ten or more times. This rearrangement joins TRBV28 to TRBJ1-1, with a possible D match to TRBD1 (5 bases). This CDR3 has 13 amino acids. In germline, CDR1 is MDHEN, CDR2 SYDVKM. Between the trimmed V and J ends, which lost 7 bases and 11 bases, there was a span of 20 bases. The CDR3 here is CASKVGDPFRAFF. The CDR3 DNA reads as TGTGCCAGCAAAGTGGGGGACCCCTTTCGTGCTTTCTTT.

This chain connects TRBV9 to TRBJ2-7, with TRBD1 as a possible D gene (6 bases). CDR3 size: 15 residues. The V end was cut by 4 bases, the J end by 2 bases, with 16 bases between. Germline lookup yields CDR1 SGDLS and CDR2 YYNGEE. The CDR3 is CASSLTLGATYEQYF. CDR3 in DNA: TGTGCCAGCAGCTTAACGTTGGGGGCCACCTACGAGCAGTACTTC.

The genes are TRBV20-1 and TRBJ1-1; weak D call: TRBD1 (6 bases). The CDR3 sequence is 13 residues long. V lost 3 bases to trimming and J lost 4 bases, with 12 bases between them. Looked up from germline, CDR1 is DFQATT and CDR2 is SNEGSKA (reference sequence). For the CDR3, the DNA is TGCAGTGCTAGTTCAGGGGCGTCCACTGAAGCTTTCTTT. Protein sequence: CSASSGASTEAFF.

This clonotype was observed at least ten times. The rearrangement joins TRBV7-2 to TRBJ1-6, with D perhaps matching TRBD1 (6 bases). Per the germline V gene, CDR1 is SGHTA and CDR2 is FQGNSA. The CDR3 totals 14 residues. The ends were cut back, 5 bases at V and 9 bases at J, with 14 bases in the middle. CDR3 DNA: TGTGCCAGCAGCAAACAGGGTATAGGTTCACCCCTCCACTTT. This codes for CASSKQGIGSPLHF.

This clonotype was counted between two and nine times. The V and J genes are TRBV9 and TRBJ2-2; 7 bases are shared with TRBD1. With 4 bases clipped from V and 7 bases from J, the junction kept 7 bases outside the gene matches. Germline V gene data show CDR1 as SGDLS and CDR2 as YYNGEE. The CDR3 extends over 14 amino acids. CDR3 protein: CASSLYRGSGELFF. The CDR3 DNA sequence: TGTGCCAGCAGCTTATACAGGGGCAGCGGGGAGCTGTTTTTT.

This clonotype was counted a single time. The gene calls are TRBV18 and TRBJ2-2; 8 nucleotides line up with TRBD1. After removal of 3 bases from V and 11 bases from J, the junction contained 5 bases not matched to a gene. The CDR3 covers 13 residues. Germline V gives CDR1 KGHSH, CDR2 LQKENI. This CDR3 reads CASSPEQGVELFF. In DNA form, the CDR3 reads TGTGCCAGCTCACCGGAACAGGGGGTTGAGCTGTTTTTT. Full variable domain (missing parts from reference TRBV18 and TRBJ2-2): NAGVMQNPRHLVRRRGQEARLRCSPMKGHSHVYWYRQLPEEGLKFMVYLQKENIIDESGMPKERFSAEFPKEGPSILRIQQVVRGDSAAYFCASSPEQGVELFFGEGSRLTVL.

This clonotype was observed many times. The CDR3 is CASSTGLAASYEQYF. DNA for the CDR3: TGTGCCAGCTCTACCGGACTAGCGGCCTCCTACGAGCAGTACTTC. The genes are TRBV12-3 or TRBV12-4 and TRBJ2-7; 10 nucleotides line up with TRBD2. The CDR3 has 15 amino acids. V dropped 8 bases and J dropped 0; count of bases not matched to a gene: 7.

This clonotype was seen a few times. V gene TRBV11-3 combines with J gene TRBJ1-5; D is unresolved. Germline CDR1 is SGHNT and CDR2 is YENEEA. The CDR3 spans 14 residues. V lost 5 bases, J lost 7 bases, and 15 bases lay in between. The CDR3 DNA is TGTGCCAGCAGCCAAGGTTTCTTAAGCCAGCCCCAGCATTTT. This translates into CASSQGFLSQPQHF.